The 5 T cell receptor beta chains in this list originate from one sample, sequenced in a study of cytomegalovirus exposure and HLA in healthy donors. The PCR was carried out with 60 Vbeta primers and 13 Jbeta primers. Generated by immunoSEQ multiplex PCR, the TCRdb table keeps only in-frame clones and is missing some. The sample has 250,000 to 350,000 clones, roughly 80% seen once; the top ten hold 0.3%. The sequencing input was PBMCs. All receptors come from a girl aged 2-9 years in good health and CMV-seronegative.

The chain combines TRBV2 with TRBJ1-2; D gene uncertain. The CDR3 runs to 13 residues. The germline V and J ends were trimmed by 10 bases and 1 base, with 13 bases remaining between them. The germline V gene has CDR1 SNHLY and CDR2 FYNNEI. CDR3 nucleotides: TGTGCCACCCATCCCTACGGTAACTATGGCTACACCTTC. Amino acid sequence: CATHPYGNYGYTF.

This chain uses TRBV5-1 with TRBJ1-5; D call uncertain. This CDR3 region has 16 residues. The V gene lost 1 base and the J gene lost 5 bases, with 16 bases spanning the gap. Per germline, CDR1 SGHRS and CDR2 YFSETQ. In nucleotides, the CDR3 is TGCGCCAGCAGCTTGCGACCTGGAGGGATTGATCAGCCCCAGCATTTT. Amino acid sequence: CASSLRPGGIDQPQHF.

The chain joins TRBV9 to TRBJ2-1; 12 nucleotides match TRBD2. Trimming removed 3 bases from V and 6 bases from J; junction bases left unmatched: 19. The CDR3 runs to 20 residues. Germline lookup yields CDR1 SGDLS and CDR2 YYNGEE. The CDR3, as DNA: TGTGCCAGCAGCGCCCAGACTAGCGGGAGAATGGCCACGCGTAGCAATGAGCAGTTCTTC. It yields the protein CASSAQTSGRMATRSNEQFF.

This chain uses TRBV2 with TRBJ1-5; D is undetermined. The germline V and J ends were trimmed by 4 bases and 9 bases, with 13 bases remaining between them. Germline CDR1 is SNHLY and CDR2 is FYNNEI. This CDR3 spans 13 amino acids. The CDR3 region has the DNA TGTGCCAGCAGTGGGGCGGGGTTGATGCCCCAGCATTTT. Translating gives CASSGAGLMPQHF.

This clone showed up just a few times. This rearrangement joins TRBV27 to TRBJ1-5; weak D call: TRBD1 (6 bases). V was clipped by 5 bases and J by 5 bases, with 19 bases between them. The CDR3 totals 16 residues. Looked up from germline, CDR1 is MNHEY and CDR2 is SMNVEV (reference sequence). The CDR3 protein is CASSMNARGSYQPQHF. In DNA form, the CDR3 reads TGTGCCAGCAGTATGAACGCCAGGGGATCGTATCAGCCCCAGCATTTT.